This T cell receptor (beta chain) appears in the sequencing data of a study of a mutant IDH1 vaccine in newly diagnosed glioma (dated by TCRdb to the early 2020s). With respect to the entire study: Vaccination began 4-6 weeks after radiotherapy alone, or alongside temozolomide cycles in the chemotherapy-containing groups. Before enrollment, most patients had been given radiochemotherapy with temozolomide as standard therapy, while the rest had received either radiotherapy alone or temozolomide alone. The roughly 33 treated patients were approximately 62% male and roughly 38% female, with a mean age of about 43 years. Six visits were used for peripheral blood collection: V03 (baseline), V05, V07, V10, V12 and V13. For exploratory analyses, about two dozen treated patients had longitudinal TCRB deep sequencing done wherever samples were available. The week-35 safety follow-up was designated visit V12, and the week-47 end of study was designated visit V13.

This clone was seen a few times. This clone's antigen is unknown. No base quality information exists; no much larger clone differs at one position. On the study overall, not on this receptor specifically: Pseudoprogression seemed to be unrelated to changes in the top peripheral T cell clonotypes found by TCRB sequencing. It was noted by the authors that analyses of patient blood samples could not be reproduced owing to sample limitations. PBMC samples for TCRB deep sequencing were selected based on availability. Across multiple MHC alleles, vaccine-induced immune responses were seen in approximately 93% of patients.

As encoded in the germline V gene, CDR1 is SNHLY while CDR2 is FYNNEI. Compared with germline, V lacks 8 bases and J lacks 5 bases; bases without a gene match: 9. There are 14 amino acids in the CDR3, from cysteine to phenylalanine inclusive. CDR3 DNA only is kept here, 42 bases in frame from base 1. Library construction relied on the immunoSEQ multiplex PCR assay. Rearranged TCR beta chain sequences were amplified using the hsTCRB Kit according to the manufacturer's protocol. TCRB libraries were sequenced on an Illumina MiSeq. The source study handled its data this way. Demultiplexing, trimming and gene mapping were performed with the kit vendor's proprietary platform. TCRdb stores this immuneACCESS table with in-frame sequences only. Part of the clones is absent; in the studies checked, under half of the shortfall reflects unresolved V genes, and no reason is known for the rest. The DNA was the basis for D and trimming; V, J and clone size are from that table. The sample contains some 87,000 clones, 81% of them found a single time. The ten largest clones capture more than 5% of the sample.

Sample time point, as interpreted from the label and publication: week 47, end of study. Every vaccine dose consisted of 300 ug of a 20-mer mutant IDH1 peptide in Montanide, administered subcutaneously together with topical imiquimod. Patients were given eight vaccinations, in weeks 1, 3, 5, 7, 11, 15, 19 and 23, which matched visits V03 through V10. Donors had newly diagnosed WHO grade 3 or 4 IDH1-mutant astrocytomas with loss of nuclear ATRX. The samples were drawn from NOA16, a multicentre, single-arm, open-label phase I trial in Germany that tested a mutant IDH1 peptide vaccine in humans for the first time. Genomic DNA for TCRB sequencing was extracted from EDTA blood using the DNeasy Blood and Tissue Kit.

This receptor was obtained from a man aged 40-49 years with glioma. This material consisted of PBMCs, taken from a glioma patient whose treatment included an IDH1 peptide vaccine. In this chain, TRBV2 is recombined with TRBJ1-5, with 7 bases matching TRBD1. The nucleotide sequence is given as TGTGCCAGCTGGACAGGTGTGTTGGATCAGCCCCAGCATTTT. It is translated as CASWTGVLDQPQHF.